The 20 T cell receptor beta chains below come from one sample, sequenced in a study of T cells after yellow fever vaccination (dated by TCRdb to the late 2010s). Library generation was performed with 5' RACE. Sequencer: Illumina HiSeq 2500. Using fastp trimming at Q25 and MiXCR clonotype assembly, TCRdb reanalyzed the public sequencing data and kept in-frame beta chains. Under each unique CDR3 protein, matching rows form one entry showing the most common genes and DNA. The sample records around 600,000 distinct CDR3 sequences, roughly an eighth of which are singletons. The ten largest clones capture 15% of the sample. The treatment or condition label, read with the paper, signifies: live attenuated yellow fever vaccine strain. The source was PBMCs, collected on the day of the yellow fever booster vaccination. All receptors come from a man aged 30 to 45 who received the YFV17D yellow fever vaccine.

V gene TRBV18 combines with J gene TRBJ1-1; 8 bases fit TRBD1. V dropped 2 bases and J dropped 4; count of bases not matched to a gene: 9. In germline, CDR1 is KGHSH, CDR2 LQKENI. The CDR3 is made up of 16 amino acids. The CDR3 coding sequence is TGTGCCAGCTCACCATCTGGACAGGGAATGGGCACTGAAGCTTTCTTT. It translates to CASSPSGQGMGTEAFF.

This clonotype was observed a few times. CDR3 residues: CASSFGTGVHTNEKLFF. CDR3 nucleotide sequence: TGTGCCAGCAGCTTCGGGACAGGGGTCCATACTAATGAAAAACTGTTTTTT. The chain couples TRBV5-4 to TRBJ1-4; TRBD1 matches 10 bases. Germline CDR1 SGHNT, CDR2 YYREEE (reference sequence). CDR3 length equals 17 residues. V lost 2 bases to trimming and J lost 2 bases; unmatched junction nucleotides: 6.

CDR3 region: CASSSLDLLIQETQYF. The CDR3 DNA reads as TGTGCCAGCAGCTCTCTGGACTTGCTGATCCAAGAGACCCAGTACTTC. The chain recombines TRBV5-6 with TRBJ2-5, with a tentative D call TRBD2 (5 bases). CDR3 length equals 16 residues. From germline, CDR1 is SGHDT and CDR2 YYEEEE. The V and J ends lost 3 bases and 1 base respectively, with 16 bases between them.

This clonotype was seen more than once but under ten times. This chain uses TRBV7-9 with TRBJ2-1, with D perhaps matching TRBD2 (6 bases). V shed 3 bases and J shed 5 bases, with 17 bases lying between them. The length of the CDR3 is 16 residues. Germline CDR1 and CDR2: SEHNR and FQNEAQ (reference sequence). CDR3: CASSLSFPGENNEQFF. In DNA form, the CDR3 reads TGTGCCAGCAGCTTGAGTTTTCCGGGAGAGAACAATGAGCAGTTCTTC.

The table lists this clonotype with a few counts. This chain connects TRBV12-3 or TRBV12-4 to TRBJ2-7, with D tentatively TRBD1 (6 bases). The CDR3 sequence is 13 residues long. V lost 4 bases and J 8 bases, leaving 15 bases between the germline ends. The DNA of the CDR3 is TGTGCCAGCAGTTACCGGGACACCGGTCAGCAGTACTTC. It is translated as CASSYRDTGQQYF.

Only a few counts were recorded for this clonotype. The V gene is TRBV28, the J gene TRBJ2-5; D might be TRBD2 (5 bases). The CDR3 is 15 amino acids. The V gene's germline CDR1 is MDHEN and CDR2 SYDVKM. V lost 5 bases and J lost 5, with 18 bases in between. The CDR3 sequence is CASSPPPTGSETQYF. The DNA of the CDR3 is TGTGCCAGCAGTCCCCCCCCAACGGGGTCGGAGACCCAGTACTTC.

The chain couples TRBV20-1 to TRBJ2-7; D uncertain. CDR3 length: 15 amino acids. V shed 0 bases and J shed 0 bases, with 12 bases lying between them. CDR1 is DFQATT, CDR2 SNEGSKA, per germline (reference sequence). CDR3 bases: TGCAGTGCTAGAGAAACCCAGGCTACCTCCTACGAGCAGTACTTC. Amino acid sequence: CSARETQATSYEQYF.

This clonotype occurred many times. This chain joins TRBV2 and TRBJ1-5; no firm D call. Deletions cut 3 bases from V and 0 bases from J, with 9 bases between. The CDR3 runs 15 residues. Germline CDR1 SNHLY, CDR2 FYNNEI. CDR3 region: CASSERLYSNQPQHF. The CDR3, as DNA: TGTGCCAGCAGTGAGAGGCTTTATAGCAATCAGCCCCAGCATTTT.

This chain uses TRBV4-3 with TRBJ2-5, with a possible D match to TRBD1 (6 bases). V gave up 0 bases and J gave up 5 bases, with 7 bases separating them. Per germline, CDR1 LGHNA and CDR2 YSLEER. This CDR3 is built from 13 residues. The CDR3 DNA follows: TGCGCCAGCAGCCAAGACACAGGGGAGACCCAGTACTTC. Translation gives CASSQDTGETQYF.

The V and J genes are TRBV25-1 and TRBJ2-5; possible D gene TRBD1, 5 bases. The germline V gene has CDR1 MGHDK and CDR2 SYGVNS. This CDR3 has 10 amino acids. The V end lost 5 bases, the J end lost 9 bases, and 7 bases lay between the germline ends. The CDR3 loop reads CASSQGAQYF. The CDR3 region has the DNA TGTGCCAGCAGTCAAGGGGCCCAGTACTTC.

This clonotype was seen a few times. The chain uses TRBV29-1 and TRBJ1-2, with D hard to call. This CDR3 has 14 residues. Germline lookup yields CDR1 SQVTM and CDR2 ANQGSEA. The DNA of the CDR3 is TGCAATGTGGGTACCACAAGTGACAACTATGGCTACACCTTC. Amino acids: CNVGTTSDNYGYTF.

This CDR3 reads CSVEGRERETQYF. Written as DNA, the CDR3 is TGCAGCGTTGAGGGGCGGGAGCGGGAGACCCAGTACTTC. The chain employs TRBV29-1 and TRBJ2-5; 7 nucleotides agree with TRBD2. This CDR3 spans 13 amino acids. The germline gives CDR1 SQVTM, CDR2 ANQGSEA. After removal of 3 bases from V and 5 bases from J, the junction contained 6 bases not matched to a gene.

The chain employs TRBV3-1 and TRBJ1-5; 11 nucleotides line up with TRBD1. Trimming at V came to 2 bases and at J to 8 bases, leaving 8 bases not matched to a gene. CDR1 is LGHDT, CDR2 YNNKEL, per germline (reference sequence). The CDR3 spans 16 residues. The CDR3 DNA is TGTGCCAGCAGCCAATCCCGGACAGGGGGCCACAAGCCCCAGCATTTT. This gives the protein CASSQSRTGGHKPQHF.

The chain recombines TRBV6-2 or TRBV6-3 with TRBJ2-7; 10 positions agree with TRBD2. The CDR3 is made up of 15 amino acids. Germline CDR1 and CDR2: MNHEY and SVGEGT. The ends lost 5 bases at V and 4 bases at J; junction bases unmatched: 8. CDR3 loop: CASSRTSGQAYEQYF. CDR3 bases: TGTGCCAGCAGTCGGACTAGCGGCCAAGCTTACGAGCAGTACTTC.

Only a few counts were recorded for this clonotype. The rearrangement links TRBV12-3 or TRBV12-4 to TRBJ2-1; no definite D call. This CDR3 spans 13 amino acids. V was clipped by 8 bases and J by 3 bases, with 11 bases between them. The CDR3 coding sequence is TGTGCCAGCCGAAGGAGTGTCTACAATGAGCAGTTCTTC. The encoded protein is CASRRSVYNEQFF.

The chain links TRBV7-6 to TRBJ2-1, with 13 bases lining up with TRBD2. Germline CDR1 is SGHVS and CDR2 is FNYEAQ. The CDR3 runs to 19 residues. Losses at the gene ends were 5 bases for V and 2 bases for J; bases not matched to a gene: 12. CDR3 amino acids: CASSPTSGRAYETYNEQFF. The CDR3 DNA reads TGTGCCAGCAGCCCTACTAGCGGGAGGGCCTATGAGACCTACAATGAGCAGTTCTTC.

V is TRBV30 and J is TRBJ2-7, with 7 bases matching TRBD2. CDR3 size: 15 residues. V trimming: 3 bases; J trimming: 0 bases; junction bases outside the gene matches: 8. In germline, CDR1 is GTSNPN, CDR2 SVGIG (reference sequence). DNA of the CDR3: TGTGCCTGGAGAAAGTTAGCGGGTGACTCCTACGAGCAGTACTTC. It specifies CAWRKLAGDSYEQYF.

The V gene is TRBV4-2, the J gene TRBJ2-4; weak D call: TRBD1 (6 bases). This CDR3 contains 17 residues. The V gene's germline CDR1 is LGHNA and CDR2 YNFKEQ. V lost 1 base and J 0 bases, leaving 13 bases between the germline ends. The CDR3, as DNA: TGTGCCAGCAGCCAAGGTTGGACAGCTTTAGCCAAAAACATTCAGTACTTC. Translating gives CASSQGWTALAKNIQYF.

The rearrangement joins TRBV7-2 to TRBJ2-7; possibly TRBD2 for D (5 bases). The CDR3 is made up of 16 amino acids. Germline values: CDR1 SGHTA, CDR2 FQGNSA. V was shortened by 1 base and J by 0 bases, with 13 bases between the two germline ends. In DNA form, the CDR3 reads TGTGCCAGCAGCTTAGGTTCCGGGGAAAGCTCCTACGAGCAGTACTTC. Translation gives CASSLGSGESSYEQYF.

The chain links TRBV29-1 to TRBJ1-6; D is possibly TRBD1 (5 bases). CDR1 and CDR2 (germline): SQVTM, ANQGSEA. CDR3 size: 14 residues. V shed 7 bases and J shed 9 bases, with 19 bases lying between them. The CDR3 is CSAQERDRSSPLHF. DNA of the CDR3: TGCAGCGCCCAAGAGAGGGACCGTAGTTCACCCCTCCACTTT.